The 24 T cell receptor beta chains given below trace back to one sample, sequenced in a study of regulatory and conventional T cells in RAG deficiency. Sequencing used immunoSEQ multiplex PCR; TCRdb keeps in-frame clones, though not all of them. Among around 33,000 clones, around 89% were seen once, and the ten largest hold about 5%. The sample was also reused in another study, on regulatory T cells. In that study: The PCR used 52 TRBV and 13 TRBJ primers.

Sequencing was performed on CD8+ T cells sorted from blood. The receptors here all came from a human donor in good health.

CDR3 sequence: CASSQGYQETQYF. CDR3 DNA: TGTGCCAGCAGCCAAGGGTACCAAGAGACCCAGTACTTC. The V and J genes are TRBV4-2 and TRBJ2-5; no clear D. Trimming removed 1 base at V and 0 bases at J, with 3 bases between. Germline V gives CDR1 LGHNA, CDR2 YNFKEQ. This CDR3 has 13 amino acids.

V usage is TRBV6-1 and J usage is TRBJ1-2, with D tentatively TRBD1 (5 bases). V lost 1 base, J lost 7 bases, and 19 bases lay in between. The germline CDR1 and CDR2 sequences are MNHNS and SASEGT. CDR3 length: 16 amino acids. CDR3 in amino acids: CASSEGVGWDFGGYTF. The DNA of the CDR3 is TGTGCCAGCAGTGAAGGTGTAGGTTGGGACTTCGGTGGCTACACCTTC.

The chain recombines TRBV7-6 with TRBJ2-1, with D uncertain. Trimming left V 5 bases short and J 4 bases short, with 9 bases between. This CDR3 has 13 amino acids. Germline values: CDR1 SGHVS, CDR2 FNYEAQ. In DNA form, the CDR3 reads TGTGCCAGCAGCCCTAGGCGATACAATGAGCAGTTCTTC. It specifies CASSPRRYNEQFF.

The gene calls are TRBV6-1 and TRBJ1-2; 9 nucleotides align to TRBD1. Germline V gene sequence: CDR1 MNHNS, CDR2 SASEGT. The CDR3 consists of 14 residues. J gave up 4 bases and V 5 bases, and 5 bases lay outside the gene matches. The CDR3 reads CASSSGTGPYGYTF. The CDR3 DNA sequence: TGTGCCAGCAGTTCGGGGACAGGGCCCTATGGCTACACCTTC.

The CDR3 DNA follows: TGTGCCAGCAGCTTATTAGTGGGAGCGGCCGAGCAGTACTTC. Its translation: CASSLLVGAAEQYF. The rearrangement joins TRBV7-9 to TRBJ2-7; D might be TRBD2 (5 bases). The CDR3 spans 14 residues. Trimming cost V 2 bases and J 6 bases, with 14 bases left between them. Per germline, CDR1 SEHNR and CDR2 FQNEAQ (reference sequence).

J is TRBJ2-3 and V is TRBV27; possibly TRBD1 for D (6 bases). Germline loops: CDR1 MNHEY, CDR2 SMNVEV (reference sequence). V was clipped by 7 bases and J by 12 bases, with 26 bases between them. CDR3 length equals 15 residues. Here the CDR3 reads CASNQAGDQGGLQYF. For the CDR3, the DNA is TGTGCCAGCAACCAGGCAGGAGATCAAGGGGGTTTACAGTATTTT.

This clone came up a few times. The V gene is TRBV19, the J gene TRBJ2-5, with no clear D. With 2 bases removed from V and 2 bases from J, the gap between germline ends came to 12 bases. The length of the CDR3 is 15 residues. Germline CDR1 LNHDA, CDR2 SQIVND (reference sequence). CDR3 amino acids: CASSIYLMGQETQYF. In DNA, the CDR3 is TGTGCCAGTAGTATATACTTAATGGGGCAAGAGACCCAGTACTTC.

CDR3 coding DNA: TGTGCCAGCAGCTCCCGGACAGGGGTCGGCTACACCTTC. As protein: CASSSRTGVGYTF. The chain employs TRBV5-4 and TRBJ1-2; 9 nucleotides match TRBD1. Germline trimming cut 3 bases from V and 8 bases from J; bases unmatched to any gene: 5. The germline CDR1 and CDR2 sequences are SGHNT and YYREEE (reference sequence). This CDR3 contains 13 residues.

The chain has TRBV5-6 and TRBJ1-2, with D possibly being TRBD1 (5 bases). This CDR3 contains 14 residues. Trimming removed 3 bases at V and 7 bases at J, with 16 bases between. Per germline, CDR1 SGHDT and CDR2 YYEEEE. As DNA, the CDR3 is TGTGCCAGCAGCTCGGCTGGGGGAGCAAGTGGCTACACCTTC. It codes for CASSSAGGASGYTF.

The V call is TRBV10-1, the J call TRBJ2-7; either TRBD1 or TRBD2 may fit D (5 bases each). Germline values: CDR1 WNHNN, CDR2 SYGVQD (reference sequence). V dropped 8 bases and J dropped 2 bases, with 13 bases sitting between them. The CDR3 covers 13 residues. The CDR3 nucleotides read TGCGCCAGCTCCGGGACCAACCCCTACGAGCAGTACTTC. Protein sequence: CASSGTNPYEQYF.

This sequence joins TRBV11-2 and TRBJ2-7, with TRBD1 matching 7 bases. This CDR3 comprises 17 residues. Germline CDR1 and CDR2: SGHAT and FQNNGV. With 5 bases clipped from V and 0 bases from J, the junction kept 13 bases outside the gene matches. In DNA, the CDR3 is TGTGCCAGCAGCCCTCACTTCCGGGACAGAGACTCCTACGAGCAGTACTTC. It translates to CASSPHFRDRDSYEQYF.

This chain links TRBV28 with TRBJ1-5; D gene uncertain. Per germline, CDR1 MDHEN and CDR2 SYDVKM. The CDR3 totals 19 residues. The germline V and J ends were trimmed by 3 bases and 0 bases, with 21 bases remaining between them. CDR3 sequence reads: CASSFVPTLRDLSNQPQHF. The CDR3 nucleotides are TGTGCCAGCAGTTTCGTTCCGACCCTTCGTGATCTTAGCAATCAGCCCCAGCATTTT.

For the CDR3, the DNA is TGTGCCAGCTTCGGGAGAGCTAATGAGCAGTTCTTC. This translates into CASFGRANEQFF. This chain uses TRBV6-1 with TRBJ2-1; TRBD2 might be the D (6 bases). The V and J ends lost 8 bases and 7 bases respectively, with 12 bases between them. The CDR3 totals 12 residues. In germline, CDR1 is MNHNS, CDR2 SASEGT.

The V and J genes are TRBV6-5 and TRBJ1-1; D ambiguous. CDR3 length: 13 residues. V was pared by 6 bases and J by 3 bases, with 11 bases between. Germline V gives CDR1 MNHEY, CDR2 SVGAGI. The CDR3 sequence: CASSLAPYTEAFF. Written as DNA, the CDR3 is TGTGCCAGCAGCTTAGCACCTTACACTGAAGCTTTCTTT.

The gene calls are TRBV28 and TRBJ2-1; the D is unclear. The CDR3 length is 13 residues. Germline values: CDR1 MDHEN, CDR2 SYDVKM. The germline V and J ends were trimmed by 4 bases and 5 bases, with 9 bases remaining between them. The CDR3 DNA reads TGTGCCAGCAGTTGGACCAGCAACAATGAGCAGTTCTTC. It specifies CASSWTSNNEQFF.

The chain has TRBV18 and TRBJ2-7; possible D gene TRBD2, 6 bases. Germline lookup yields CDR1 KGHSH and CDR2 LQKENI. The CDR3 is 14 residues long. Trimming left V 4 bases short and J 0 bases short, with 10 bases between. The CDR3 sequence: CASSQLAASYEQYF. In DNA, the CDR3 is TGTGCCAGCTCACAATTAGCGGCCTCCTACGAGCAGTACTTC.

In DNA form, the CDR3 reads TGTGCCAGCAGCCCGCGCAGGGAGCACGAGCAGTACTTC. Translation gives CASSPRREHEQYF. This sequence joins TRBV7-8 and TRBJ2-7; D could derive from TRBD1 or TRBD2 (5 bases each). Germline V lookup: CDR1 SGHVS, CDR2 FQNEAQ. V lost 5 bases to trimming and J lost 5 bases, with 13 bases between them. The CDR3 sequence is 13 residues long.

This clone was counted a single time. The chain is built from TRBV7-2 and TRBJ1-4, with TRBD1 matching over 7 bases. The CDR3 totals 15 residues. The germline V gene has CDR1 SGHTA and CDR2 FQGNSA. V lost 1 base and J lost 7; bases outside the gene matches: 6. The CDR3 here is CASSLEGTVGEKLFF. CDR3 bases: TGTGCCAGCAGCTTAGAAGGGACAGTCGGTGAAAAACTGTTTTTT.

The V call is TRBV6-1, the J call TRBJ2-5; a weak D match, TRBD1 (6 bases). This CDR3 is 15 amino acids long. Germline V gene data show CDR1 as MNHNS and CDR2 as SASEGT. Trimming shortened V by 6 bases and J by 5 bases, and 19 bases separated the two germline ends. Written as DNA, the CDR3 is TGTGCCAGCAGCGAACCCACAGGGCCACGGGAGACCCAGTACTTC. It specifies CASSEPTGPRETQYF.

In its sample, this clone was seen once. The chain is built from TRBV5-6 and TRBJ2-7; no clear D. CDR1 and CDR2 from the germline V gene are SGHDT and YYEEEE. The CDR3 has 14 residues. Trimming pared 0 bases from V and 3 bases from J, leaving 10 bases between. CDR3 DNA: TGTGCCAGCAGCTTGGCCCTAGAGGTCTACGAGCAGTACTTC. Residues: CASSLALEVYEQYF.

The chain joins TRBV19 to TRBJ2-3; 7 bases map to TRBD2. Germline trimming cut 3 bases from V and 3 bases from J; bases unmatched to any gene: 3. The CDR3 spans 14 residues. Germline-derived CDR1 and CDR2 are LNHDA and SQIVND (reference sequence). CDR3 sequence (DNA): TGTGCCAGTAGTATCCGGGGGGAGACAGATACGCAGTATTTT. It yields the protein CASSIRGETDTQYF. Complete variable domain (other parts from reference TRBV19 and TRBJ2-3): DGGITQSPKYLFRKEGQNVTLSCEQNLNHDAMYWYRQDPGQGLRLIYYSQIVNDFQKGDIAEGYSVSREKKESFPLTVTSAQKNPTAFYLCASSIRGETDTQYFGPGTRLTVL.

The CDR3 region is CASSGPNGGDRSEAFF. The CDR3 DNA follows: TGCGCCAGCTCGGGACCTAACGGGGGGGACCGGTCTGAAGCTTTCTTT. This chain joins TRBV4-3 and TRBJ1-1, with D possibly matching TRBD1 (5 bases). V lost 8 bases and J lost 6, with 25 bases in between. The CDR3 runs to 16 residues. Germline V gives CDR1 LGHNA, CDR2 YSLEER.

V usage is TRBV9 and J usage is TRBJ1-1; D is unresolved. The CDR3 loop spans 14 amino acids. The germline gives CDR1 SGDLS, CDR2 YYNGEE. V dropped 2 bases and J dropped 1 base, with 9 bases sitting between them. The chain's CDR3 is CASSVDGENTEAFF. Written as DNA, the CDR3 is TGTGCCAGCAGCGTTGATGGGGAGAACACTGAAGCTTTCTTT.

This chain links TRBV5-6 with TRBJ2-3; TRBD1 might be the D (5 bases). Trimming shortened V by 2 bases and J by 6 bases, and 16 bases separated the two germline ends. The length of the CDR3 is 15 residues. Germline CDR1 and CDR2: SGHDT and YYEEEE. The CDR3 region is CASSFPLHSGDTQYF. CDR3 DNA: TGTGCCAGCAGCTTCCCGCTCCATTCAGGGGATACGCAGTATTTT.